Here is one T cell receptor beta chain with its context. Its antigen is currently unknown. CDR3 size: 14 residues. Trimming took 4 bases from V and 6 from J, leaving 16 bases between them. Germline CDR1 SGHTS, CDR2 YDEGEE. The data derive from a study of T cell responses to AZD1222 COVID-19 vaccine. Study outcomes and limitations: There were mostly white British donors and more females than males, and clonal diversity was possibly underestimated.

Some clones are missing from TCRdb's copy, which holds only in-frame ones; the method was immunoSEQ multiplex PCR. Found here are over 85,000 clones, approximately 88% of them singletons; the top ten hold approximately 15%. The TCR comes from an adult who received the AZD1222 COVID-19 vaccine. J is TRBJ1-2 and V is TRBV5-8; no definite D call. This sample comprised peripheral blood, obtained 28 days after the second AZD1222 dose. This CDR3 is CASSPGTVFHGYTF. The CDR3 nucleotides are TGTGCCAGCAGCCCCGGCACTGTATTTCATGGCTACACCTTC.